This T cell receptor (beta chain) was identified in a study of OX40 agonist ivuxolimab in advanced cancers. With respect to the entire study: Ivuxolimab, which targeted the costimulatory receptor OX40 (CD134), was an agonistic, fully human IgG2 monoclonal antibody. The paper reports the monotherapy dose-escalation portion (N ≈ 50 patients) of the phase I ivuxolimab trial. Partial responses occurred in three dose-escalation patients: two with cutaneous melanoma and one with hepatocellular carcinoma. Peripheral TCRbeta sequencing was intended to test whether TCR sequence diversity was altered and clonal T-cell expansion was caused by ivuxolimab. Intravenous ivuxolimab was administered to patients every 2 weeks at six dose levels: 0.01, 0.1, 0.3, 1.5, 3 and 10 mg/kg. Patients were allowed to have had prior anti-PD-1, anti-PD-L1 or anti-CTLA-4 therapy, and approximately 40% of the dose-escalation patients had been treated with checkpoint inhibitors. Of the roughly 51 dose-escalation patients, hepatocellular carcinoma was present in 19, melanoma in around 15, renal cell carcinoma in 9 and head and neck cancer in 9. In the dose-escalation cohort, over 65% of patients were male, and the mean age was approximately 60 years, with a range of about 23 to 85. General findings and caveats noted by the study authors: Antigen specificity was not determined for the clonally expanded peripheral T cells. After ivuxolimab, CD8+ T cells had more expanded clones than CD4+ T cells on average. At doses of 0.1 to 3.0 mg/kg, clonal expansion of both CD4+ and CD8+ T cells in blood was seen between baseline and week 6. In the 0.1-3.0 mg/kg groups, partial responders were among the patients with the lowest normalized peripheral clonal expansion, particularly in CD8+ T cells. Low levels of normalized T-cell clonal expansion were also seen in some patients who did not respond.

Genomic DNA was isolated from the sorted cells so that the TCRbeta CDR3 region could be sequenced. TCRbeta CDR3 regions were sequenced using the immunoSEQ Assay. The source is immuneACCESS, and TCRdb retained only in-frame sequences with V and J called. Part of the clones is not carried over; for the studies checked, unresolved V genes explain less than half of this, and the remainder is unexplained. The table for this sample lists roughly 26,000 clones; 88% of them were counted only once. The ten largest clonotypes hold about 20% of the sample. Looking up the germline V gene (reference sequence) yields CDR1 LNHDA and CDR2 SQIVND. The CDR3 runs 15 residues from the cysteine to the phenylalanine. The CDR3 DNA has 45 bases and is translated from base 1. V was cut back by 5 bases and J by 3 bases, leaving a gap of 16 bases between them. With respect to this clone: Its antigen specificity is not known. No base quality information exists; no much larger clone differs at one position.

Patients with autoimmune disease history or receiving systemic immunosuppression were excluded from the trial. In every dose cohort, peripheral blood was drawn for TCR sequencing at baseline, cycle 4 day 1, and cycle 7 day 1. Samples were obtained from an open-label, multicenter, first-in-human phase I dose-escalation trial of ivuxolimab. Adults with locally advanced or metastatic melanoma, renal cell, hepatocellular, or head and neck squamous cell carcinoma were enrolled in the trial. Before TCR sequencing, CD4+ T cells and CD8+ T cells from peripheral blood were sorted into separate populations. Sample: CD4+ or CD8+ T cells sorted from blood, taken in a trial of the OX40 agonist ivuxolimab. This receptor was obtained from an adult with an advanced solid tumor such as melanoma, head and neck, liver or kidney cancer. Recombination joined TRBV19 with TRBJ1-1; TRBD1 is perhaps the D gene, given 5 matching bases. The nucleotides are TGTGCCAGTAGTCCCCAACCGGGACCCGACACTGAAGCTTTCTTT. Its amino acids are CASSPQPGPDTEAFF.